This T cell receptor beta chain emerged from a study of T cells in Graves' hyperthyroidism and ophthalmopathy. This clonotype was counted ten times or more. Researchers amplified the TCR beta CDR3 regions from RNA transcripts. The TCR CDR3 first-round RT-PCR relied on the HTBI primer set. TCRdb re-derived calls from the multiplex PCR reads in MiXCR, one entry per CDR3 protein. The data show around 600,000 distinct CDR3 sequences, 13% to 15% seen once. The V gene end was trimmed by 0 bases and the J gene end by 1 base; junction bases not matched to a gene: 11. CDR3 length equals 19 residues. Germline V gene lookup returns CDR1 KGHSY and CDR2 FQNENV.

The gene calls are TRBV16 and TRBJ2-1, with TRBD1 matching 8 bases. Input material: blood. The TCR comes from a woman in her late teens or twenties with Graves' ophthalmopathy. As DNA, the CDR3 is TGTGCCAGCAGCCAATCCCCCTCGTTTAACAGGGGGTCCTACAATGAGCAGTTCTTC. This translates into CASSQSPSFNRGSYNEQFF. Full variable domain (remainder filled in from reference TRBV16 and TRBJ2-1): GEEVAQTPKHLVRGEGQKAKLYCAPIKGHSYVFWYQQVLKNEFKFLISFQNENVFDETGMPKERFSAKCLPNSPCSLEIQATKLEDSAVYFCASSQSPSFNRGSYNEQFFGPGTRLTVL.